This T cell receptor beta chain is from a study of control samples from healthy donors and cancer patients. Generated by immunoSEQ multiplex PCR, the TCRdb table keeps only in-frame clones and is missing some. The repertoire consists of 40,000 to 50,000 clones, with over 90% occurring once and the leading ten covering roughly a quarter. Germline V gene lookup returns CDR1 SGHDN and CDR2 FVKESK. The CDR3 runs 13 residues. Trimming stripped 5 bases from V and 5 bases from J, with 12 bases between. This sequence was found in a woman between 50 and 59 years old with head and neck cancer. This rearrangement joins TRBV14 to TRBJ2-5; no clear D gene. The sample was PBMCs. The DNA of the CDR3 is TGTGCCAGCAGCGCCGAAGGGTGGGAGACCCAGTACTTC. Protein: CASSAEGWETQYF.